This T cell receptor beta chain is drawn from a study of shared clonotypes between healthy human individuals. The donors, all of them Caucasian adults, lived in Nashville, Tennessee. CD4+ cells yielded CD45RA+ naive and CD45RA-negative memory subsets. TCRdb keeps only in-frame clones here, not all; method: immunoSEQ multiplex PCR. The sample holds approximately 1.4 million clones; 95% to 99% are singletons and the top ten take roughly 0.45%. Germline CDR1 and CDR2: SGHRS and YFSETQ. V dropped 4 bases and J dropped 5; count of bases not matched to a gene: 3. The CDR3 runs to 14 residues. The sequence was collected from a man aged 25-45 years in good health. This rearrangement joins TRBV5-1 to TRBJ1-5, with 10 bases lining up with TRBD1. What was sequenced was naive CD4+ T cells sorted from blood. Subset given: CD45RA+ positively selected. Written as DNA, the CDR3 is TGCGCCAGCAGCCCCGGGACAGGGGATCAGCCCCAGCATTTT. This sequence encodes CASSPGTGDQPQHF.